This entry lists 14 T cell receptor beta chains sequenced from one sample in a study of blood T cell repertoires in COVID-19. Clones were sequenced by immunoSEQ multiplex PCR, and TCRdb holds only the in-frame ones, with some missing. The sample includes approximately 100,000 clones, about 89% seen only once; the top ten take approximately 19%. Sequencing was done on a sample of peripheral blood. The receptors originated from a human donor with acute or convalescent COVID-19. The donor label of this sample is uncertain.

This chain connects TRBV5-1 to TRBJ2-1; 11 bases map to TRBD1. This CDR3 contains 15 residues. Germline-derived CDR1 and CDR2 are SGHRS and YFSETQ. Germline trimming cut 4 bases from V and 3 bases from J; bases unmatched to any gene: 3. CDR3 DNA: TGCGCCAGCAGCCAGGGACAGGGGGGCTACAATGAGCAGTTCTTC. It specifies CASSQGQGGYNEQFF.

The rearrangement uses TRBV9 and TRBJ2-3, with D tentatively TRBD2 (5 bases). From germline, CDR1 is SGDLS and CDR2 YYNGEE. Trimming removed 5 bases from V and 1 base from J, with 11 bases in between. CDR3 length: 14 residues. Written as DNA, the CDR3 is TGTGCCAGCAGTGAGGGCCCTCGCACAGATACGCAGTATTTT. Its protein product is CASSEGPRTDTQYF.

The chain couples TRBV30 to TRBJ1-2; 9 nucleotides agree with TRBD1. The V and J ends lost 2 bases and 6 bases, in that order; junction bases with no gene match: 10. The length of the CDR3 is 15 residues. Germline loops: CDR1 GTSNPN, CDR2 SVGIG (reference sequence). This CDR3 is CAWSPTGQGRDGYTF. CDR3 DNA sequence: TGTGCCTGGAGTCCAACGGGACAGGGAAGAGATGGCTACACCTTC.

This clone was seen just once. The gene calls are TRBV6-1 and TRBJ2-3, with TRBD1 matching over 10 bases. The CDR3 is made up of 15 amino acids. From germline, CDR1 is MNHNS and CDR2 SASEGT. The V segment lost 3 bases and the J segment 4 bases; nucleotides outside the gene matches: 4. In DNA, the CDR3 is TGTGCCAGCAGTGACCGGGACAGGGGCTCAGATACGCAGTATTTT. This codes for CASSDRDRGSDTQYF.

The chain recombines TRBV12-3 or TRBV12-4 with TRBJ2-1; perhaps TRBD2 as D (6 bases). The CDR3 length is 13 residues. Trimming pared 6 bases from V and 8 bases from J, leaving 14 bases between. The CDR3 spells CASRGGGTDEQFF. The CDR3 DNA reads as TGTGCCAGCAGGGGGGGTGGGACGGATGAGCAGTTCTTC.

The CDR3 bases are TGTGCCAGCAGCTTAGGGAGACAGGGGATCTCCTACGAGCAGTACTTC. Its translation is CASSLGRQGISYEQYF. The chain combines TRBV11-2 with TRBJ2-7, with 8 bases lining up with TRBD1. The CDR3 spans 16 residues. Per germline, CDR1 SGHAT and CDR2 FQNNGV. The J segment lost 0 bases and the V segment lost 1 base, leaving 5 bases of the junction unmatched. The full variable domain, its missing parts supplied by reference TRBV11-2 and TRBJ2-7, is EAGVAQSPRYKIIEKRQSVAFWCNPISGHATLYWYQQILGQGPKLLIQFQNNGVVDDSQLPKDRFSAERLKGVDSTLKIQPAKLEDSAVYLCASSLGRQGISYEQYFGPGTRLTVT.

The chain joins TRBV2 to TRBJ1-2, with D unresolved. From germline, CDR1 is SNHLY and CDR2 FYNNEI. Trimming removed 4 bases from V and 8 bases from J, with 11 bases in between. CDR3 length: 12 amino acids. CDR3 coding DNA: TGTGCCAGCAGTGTTCGGGGAGTGGGCTACACCTTC. The encoded protein is CASSVRGVGYTF.

This CDR3 reads CASSGTTSGNHQETQYF. As DNA, the CDR3 is TGCGCCAGCAGTGGCACTACTAGCGGCAACCATCAAGAGACCCAGTACTTC. The V and J genes are TRBV10-1 and TRBJ2-5, with 8 bases lining up with TRBD2. The CDR3 covers 17 residues. Per the germline V gene, CDR1 is WNHNN and CDR2 is SYGVQD (reference sequence). V was clipped by 4 bases and J by 2 bases; unmatched bases: 12.

The chain employs TRBV19 and TRBJ1-1, with D uncertain. Germline V gives CDR1 LNHDA, CDR2 SQIVND (reference sequence). CDR3 length equals 12 residues. Deletions cut 8 bases from V and 6 bases from J, with 13 bases between. CDR3 sequence: CASLMRLPEAFF. For the CDR3, the DNA is TGTGCCAGTCTTATGAGGTTGCCTGAAGCTTTCTTT.

CDR3 DNA sequence: TGCGCCAGCAGCTCGACGGCCGGCGGGGAAAAACTGTTTTTT. Protein product: CASSSTAGGEKLFF. The V call is TRBV5-1, the J call TRBJ1-4; D remains ambiguous. Germline values: CDR1 SGHRS, CDR2 YFSETQ. Deletions cut 3 bases from V and 8 bases from J, with 14 bases between. The CDR3 is 14 amino acids.

This clone occurred a few times. V usage is TRBV4-3 and J usage is TRBJ1-2; 9 bases line up with TRBD1. J gave up 5 bases and V 4 bases, and 5 bases lay outside the gene matches. CDR3 size: 14 residues. Germline assignment: CDR1 LGHNA and CDR2 YSLEER. In DNA form, the CDR3 reads TGCGCCAGCAGCCTAGACAGGGGGACTTATGGCTACACCTTC. This translates into CASSLDRGTYGYTF.

The chain uses TRBV27 and TRBJ2-7, with TRBD1 matching over 7 bases. CDR3 length equals 15 residues. After removal of 2 bases from V and 1 base from J, the junction contained 5 bases not matched to a gene. Looked up from germline, CDR1 is MNHEY and CDR2 is SMNVEV (reference sequence). The CDR3, as DNA: TGTGCCAGCAGTTTAAGTGTACAGGGGTCCTACGAGCAGTACTTC. This translates into CASSLSVQGSYEQYF.

V and J are TRBV7-2 and TRBJ2-2; TRBD2 agrees at 13 bases. The CDR3 contains 15 residues. The trim removed 5 bases at V and 6 bases at J, leaving 3 bases unmatched. The germline V gene has CDR1 SGHTA and CDR2 FQGNSA. Here the CDR3 reads CASSAGLAGPGELFF. The DNA of the CDR3 is TGTGCCAGCAGCGCGGGACTAGCGGGACCCGGGGAGCTGTTTTTT.

The chain employs TRBV9 and TRBJ2-2; a weak D match, TRBD1 (6 bases). Germline V lookup: CDR1 SGDLS, CDR2 YYNGEE. This CDR3 region has 18 residues. With 0 bases removed from V and 1 base from J, the gap between germline ends came to 16 bases. This chain's CDR3 is CASSVDDRLLMNTGELFF. As DNA, the CDR3 is TGTGCCAGCAGCGTAGACGACAGGCTCCTCATGAACACCGGGGAGCTGTTTTTT.